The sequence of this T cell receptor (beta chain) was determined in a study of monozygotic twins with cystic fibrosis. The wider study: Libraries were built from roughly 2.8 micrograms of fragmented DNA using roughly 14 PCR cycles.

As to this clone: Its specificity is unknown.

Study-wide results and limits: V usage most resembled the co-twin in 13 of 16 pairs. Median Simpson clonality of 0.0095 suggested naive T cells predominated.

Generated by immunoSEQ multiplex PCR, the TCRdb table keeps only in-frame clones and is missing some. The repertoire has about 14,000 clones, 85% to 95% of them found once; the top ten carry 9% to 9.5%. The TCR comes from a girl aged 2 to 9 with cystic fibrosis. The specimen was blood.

The CDR3 is CASSFPGGTQYF. The DNA of the CDR3 is TGTGCCAGCAGTTTCCCTGGAGGGACCCAGTACTTC. The chain has TRBV27 and TRBJ2-5; the D gene is possibly TRBD2 (5 bases). The length of the CDR3 is 12 residues. Trimming pared 3 bases from V and 7 bases from J, leaving 9 bases between. CDR1 is MNHEY, CDR2 SMNVEV, per germline (reference sequence).